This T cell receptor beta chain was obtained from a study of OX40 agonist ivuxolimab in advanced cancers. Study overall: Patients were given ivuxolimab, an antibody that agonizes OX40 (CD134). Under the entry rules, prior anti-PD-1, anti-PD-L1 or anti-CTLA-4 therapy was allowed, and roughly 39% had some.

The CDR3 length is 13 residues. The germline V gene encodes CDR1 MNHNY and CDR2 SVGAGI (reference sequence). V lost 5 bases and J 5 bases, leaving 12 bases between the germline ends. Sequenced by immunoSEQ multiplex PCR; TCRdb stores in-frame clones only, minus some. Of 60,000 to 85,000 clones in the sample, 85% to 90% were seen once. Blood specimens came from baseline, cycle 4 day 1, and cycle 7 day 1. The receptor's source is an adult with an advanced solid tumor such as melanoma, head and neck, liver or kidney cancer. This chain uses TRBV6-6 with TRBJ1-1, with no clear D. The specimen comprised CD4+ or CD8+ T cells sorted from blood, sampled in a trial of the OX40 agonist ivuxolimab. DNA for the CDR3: TGTGCCAGCAGTCCTCCGGGAGTAACTGAAGCTTTCTTT. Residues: CASSPPGVTEAFF.